These 28 T cell receptor beta chains were sequenced from one sample in a study of blood T cell repertoires in COVID-19. Profiling relied on immunoSEQ multiplex PCR, and the TCRdb table lists in-frame clones only, not all of them. Among around 60,000 clones listed, around 86% were seen once. The sample was peripheral blood. The receptors shown here come from a woman of 80 years or more with acute or convalescent COVID-19.

The DNA of the CDR3 is TGTGCCAGCAGCTTAGACGATAGCGGGGGGGCCCGCACCGGGGAGCTGTTTTTT. Its translation is CASSLDDSGGARTGELFF. V and J are TRBV7-2 and TRBJ2-2, with 11 bases that match TRBD2. V shed 1 base, J shed 4 bases, and the junction held 8 bases outside the gene matches. Germline lookup yields CDR1 SGHTA and CDR2 FQGNSA. This CDR3 region has 18 residues.

CDR3 DNA sequence: TGTGCCAGTAGTGGGCAGGGGGACACCGGGGAGCTGTTTTTT. Amino acid sequence: CASSGQGDTGELFF. The chain has TRBV19 and TRBJ2-2; 7 nucleotides align to TRBD1. The length of the CDR3 is 14 residues. The V gene end was trimmed by 5 bases and the J gene end by 3 bases; junction bases not matched to a gene: 3. Germline V CDR1 and CDR2: LNHDA, SQIVND (reference sequence). The complete variable domain, with remaining parts taken from reference TRBV19 and TRBJ2-2, reads DGGITQSPKYLFRKEGQNVTLSCEQNLNHDAMYWYRQDPGQGLRLIYYSQIVNDFQKGDIAEGYSVSREKKESFPLTVTSAQKNPTAFYLCASSGQGDTGELFFGEGSRLTVL.

V gene TRBV18 combines with J gene TRBJ2-7, with D possibly TRBD1 on 6 matching bases. Germline values: CDR1 KGHSH, CDR2 LQKENI. The CDR3 runs 14 residues. Trimming shortened V by 3 bases and J by 3 bases, and 12 bases separated the two germline ends. In nucleotides, the CDR3 is TGTGCCAGCTCACCCTCTACAGGGTACTACGAGCAGTACTTC. Amino acid sequence: CASSPSTGYYEQYF. Variable domain in full (rest from reference TRBV18 and TRBJ2-7): NAGVMQNPRHLVRRRGQEARLRCSPMKGHSHVYWYRQLPEEGLKFMVYLQKENIIDESGMPKERFSAEFPKEGPSILRIQQVVRGDSAAYFCASSPSTGYYEQYFGPGTRLTVT.

The chain employs TRBV2 and TRBJ2-7, with D possibly TRBD2 on 5 matching bases. V lost 8 bases and J lost 2, with 19 bases in between. Germline CDR1 reads SNHLY; CDR2 reads FYNNEI. The CDR3 length is 15 residues. The CDR3 DNA is TGTGCCAGCCTCCAAACTGGTGGGAGCGCCTACGAGCAGTACTTC. Translated, it gives CASLQTGGSAYEQYF.

V and J are TRBV13 and TRBJ1-1; TRBD1 is a possible D gene (5 bases). This CDR3 has 14 amino acids. The germline gives CDR1 PRHDT, CDR2 FYEKMQ (reference sequence). Trimming stripped 4 bases from V and 6 bases from J, with 15 bases between. The CDR3 DNA follows: TGTGCCAGCAGCTACCGGACAAAGGAACCTGAAGCTTTCTTT. Translated, it gives CASSYRTKEPEAFF.

This CDR3 reads CASSVTGSGETQYF. CDR3 bases: TGTGCCAGCAGTGTAACAGGGTCAGGCGAGACCCAGTACTTC. The chain recombines TRBV25-1 with TRBJ2-5; tentatively, D is TRBD1 (6 bases). CDR1 MGHDK and CDR2 SYGVNS come from the germline V gene. Trimming cost V 4 bases and J 5 bases, with 14 bases left between them. The CDR3 runs to 14 residues.

The rearrangement joins TRBV4-1 to TRBJ1-3, with D perhaps matching TRBD1 (6 bases). Trimming stripped 1 base from V and 0 bases from J, with 10 bases between. CDR1 is MGHRA and CDR2 is YSYEKL in the germline V gene. CDR3 length: 16 amino acids. As DNA, the CDR3 is TGCGCCAGCAGCCAAGTATGGACAGCCTCTGGAAACACCATATATTTT. It encodes CASSQVWTASGNTIYF.

This sequence joins TRBV12-3 or TRBV12-4 and TRBJ2-7; D not resolved. The CDR3 spans 13 residues. Trimming cost V 3 bases and J 0 bases, with 6 bases left between them. The CDR3 DNA follows: TGTGCCAGCAGTTTTGGCAGCTCCTACGAGCAGTACTTC. As protein: CASSFGSSYEQYF.

The chain couples TRBV7-2 to TRBJ2-7; TRBD1 aligns across 7 bases. In germline, CDR1 is SGHTA, CDR2 FQGNSA. J gave up 6 bases and V 4 bases, and 9 bases lay outside the gene matches. The CDR3 loop spans 14 amino acids. CDR3 region: CASSSDRVRSEQYF. CDR3 nucleotides: TGTGCCAGCAGCTCCGACAGGGTCCGATCCGAGCAGTACTTC.

This clone was found once. The J gene is TRBJ1-1, the V gene TRBV10-3; possible D gene TRBD1, 6 bases. The CDR3 spans 13 residues. Between the trimmed V and J ends, which lost 9 bases and 4 bases, there was a span of 15 bases. Germline-derived CDR1 and CDR2 are ENHRY and SYGVKD. The CDR3, as DNA: TGTGCCATAAAAGGGGGAGTTGGCACTGAAGCTTTCTTT. Its translation is CAIKGGVGTEAFF.

CDR3 sequence (DNA): TGTGCCAGCATCCCACACAGGGCCAACACCGGGGAGCTGTTTTTT. Its protein is CASIPHRANTGELFF. J is TRBJ2-2 and V is TRBV28, with D perhaps TRBD1 (6 bases). Trimming shortened V by 7 bases and J by 2 bases, and 14 bases separated the two germline ends. The CDR3 sequence is 15 residues long. Germline V gene sequence: CDR1 MDHEN, CDR2 SYDVKM.

The chain links TRBV19 to TRBJ2-7; TRBD2 matches at 9 bases. V was clipped by 2 bases and J by 6 bases; unmatched bases: 5. Germline V gives CDR1 LNHDA, CDR2 SQIVND (reference sequence). This CDR3 contains 14 residues. This chain's CDR3 is CASSITGTSIEQYF. The CDR3 coding sequence is TGTGCCAGTAGTATAACCGGGACTAGCATCGAGCAGTACTTC.

The chain is built from TRBV19 and TRBJ2-7; 10 bases are a match to TRBD2. Germline CDR1 and CDR2: LNHDA and SQIVND (reference sequence). This CDR3 contains 16 residues. Germline trimming cut 6 bases from V and 4 bases from J; bases unmatched to any gene: 12. CDR3: CASSNSGRRAHYEQYF. The CDR3 DNA follows: TGTGCCAGTAGCAATAGCGGGAGGAGGGCCCATTACGAGCAGTACTTC.

J is TRBJ2-6 and V is TRBV27, with TRBD2 as a possible D gene (5 bases). The CDR3 consists of 15 residues. Germline V lookup: CDR1 MNHEY, CDR2 SMNVEV (reference sequence). The ends were cut back, 4 bases at V and 4 bases at J, with 11 bases in the middle. The DNA for the CDR3 is TGTGCCAGCAGTTCCCCCGGGGTGGGGGCCAACGTCCTGACTTTC. It specifies CASSSPGVGANVLTF.

This clone turned up a few times. The CDR3 region has the DNA TGTGCCAGCAGCATTACTAGCGGGTCGTACAATGAGCAGTTCTTC. The encoded protein is CASSITSGSYNEQFF. This chain joins TRBV9 and TRBJ2-1, with TRBD2 matching over 9 bases. Unmatched junction bases numbered 6, after V lost 4 bases and J lost 4 bases. This CDR3 is built from 15 residues. In germline, CDR1 is SGDLS, CDR2 YYNGEE.

This rearrangement joins TRBV12-3 or TRBV12-4 to TRBJ1-5; no firm D call. Deletions cut 5 bases from V and 3 bases from J, with 8 bases between. CDR3 length: 13 amino acids. CDR3 in DNA: TGTGCCAGCAGTCCAGGTCCCAATCAGCCCCAGCATTTT. This translates into CASSPGPNQPQHF.

A few counts support this clone. The CDR3 DNA reads as TGTGCTAGTGTTGTGATAGACCTAGCGGGAGGACCCGAGCAGTACTTC. Translating it yields CASVVIDLAGGPEQYF. The J gene is TRBJ2-7, the V gene TRBV12-5; 11 nucleotides match TRBD2. Germline-derived CDR1 and CDR2 are LGHNT and FRNRAP. J gave up 6 bases and V 7 bases, and 14 bases lay outside the gene matches. This CDR3 spans 16 amino acids.

This clone was seen just once. The chain links TRBV5-1 to TRBJ2-7; 12 bases align to TRBD1. Germline CDR1 SGHRS, CDR2 YFSETQ. This CDR3 is 14 amino acids long. V gave up 4 bases and J gave up 7 bases; unmatched junction bases: 6. CDR3 coding DNA: TGCGCCAGCAGCCTCCGGGACAGGGGGCTTGAGCAGTACTTC. This encodes CASSLRDRGLEQYF. The complete variable domain, with remaining parts taken from reference TRBV5-1 and TRBJ2-7, reads KAGVTQTPRYLIKTRGQQVTLSCSPISGHRSVSWYQQTPGQGLQFLFEYFSETQRNKGNFPGRFSGRQFSNSRSEMNVSTLELGDSALYLCASSLRDRGLEQYFGPGTRLTVT.

The chain has TRBV27 and TRBJ2-3; D is undetermined. This CDR3 is 12 amino acids long. V dropped 5 bases and J dropped 0 bases, with 3 bases sitting between them. Germline CDR1 and CDR2: MNHEY and SMNVEV (reference sequence). The chain's CDR3 is CASSPSTDTQYF. Written as DNA, the CDR3 is TGTGCCAGCAGTCCTAGCACAGATACGCAGTATTTT.

The CDR3, as DNA: TGTGCCAGCAGTGAAGCAGGACAGGGCTATGGCTACACCTTC. This codes for CASSEAGQGYGYTF. The chain joins TRBV2 to TRBJ1-2; 8 bases fit TRBD1. In germline, CDR1 is SNHLY, CDR2 FYNNEI. The CDR3 is 14 residues long. V trimming: 0 bases; J trimming: 4 bases; junction bases outside the gene matches: 1.

The rearrangement uses TRBV4-2 and TRBJ2-1; the D is unclear. This CDR3 is built from 12 residues. The V gene lost 2 bases and the J gene lost 5 bases, with 4 bases spanning the gap. Germline CDR1 LGHNA, CDR2 YNFKEQ. CDR3 residues: CASSQFNNEQFF. CDR3 coding DNA: TGTGCCAGCAGCCAATTTAACAATGAGCAGTTCTTC.

This chain uses TRBV9 with TRBJ1-6, with D possibly being TRBD1 (5 bases). The V gene lost 3 bases and the J gene lost 6 bases, with 13 bases spanning the gap. Germline V gives CDR1 SGDLS, CDR2 YYNGEE. The CDR3 runs 15 residues. Written as DNA, the CDR3 is TGTGCCAGCAGCGCCCAGGGAGGAACTAATTCACCCCTCCACTTT. Translated: CASSAQGGTNSPLHF. The variable domain in full, completed from reference TRBV9 and TRBJ1-6, reads DSGVTQTPKHLITATGQRVTLRCSPRSGDLSVYWYQQSLDQGLQFLIQYYNGEERAKGNILERFSAQQFPDLHSELNLSSLELGDSALYFCASSAQGGTNSPLHFGNGTRLTVT.

V gene TRBV11-2 combines with J gene TRBJ2-7; D is perhaps TRBD2 (7 bases). Germline lookup yields CDR1 SGHAT and CDR2 FQNNGV. The V end lost 5 bases, the J end lost 7 bases, and 18 bases lay between the germline ends. The CDR3 length is 14 residues. The CDR3 spells CASSHLGGEGEQYF. CDR3 in DNA: TGTGCCAGCAGCCACTTAGGGGGGGAAGGTGAGCAGTACTTC.

The rearrangement uses TRBV19 and TRBJ2-2, with D uncertain. CDR1 and CDR2 (germline): LNHDA, SQIVND (reference sequence). The CDR3 length is 16 residues. Trimming removed 5 bases at V and 1 base at J, with 14 bases between. CDR3 coding DNA: TGTGCCAGTAGTGCACTTTCTCATAAGAACACCGGGGAGCTGTTTTTT. It yields the protein CASSALSHKNTGELFF.

The gene calls are TRBV4-3 and TRBJ1-6; D ambiguous. Germline CDR1 is LGHNA and CDR2 is YSLEER. Trimming removed 2 bases at V and 10 bases at J, with 12 bases between. The CDR3 extends over 14 amino acids. The CDR3 loop is CASSQPQKNSPLHF. The DNA for the CDR3 is TGCGCCAGCAGCCAACCCCAGAAGAACTCACCCCTCCACTTT.

The J gene is TRBJ1-1, the V gene TRBV6-6, with D unclear. Per the germline V gene, CDR1 is MNHNY and CDR2 is SVGAGI (reference sequence). The CDR3 has 12 amino acids. V dropped 7 bases and J dropped 0 bases, with 6 bases sitting between them. CDR3 bases: TGTGCCAGCACAACGGTGAACACTGAAGCTTTCTTT. This translates into CASTTVNTEAFF.

V usage is TRBV6-4 and J usage is TRBJ1-5; TRBD1 aligns across 7 bases. Losses at the gene ends were 4 bases for V and 3 bases for J; bases not matched to a gene: 15. In germline, CDR1 is MRHNA, CDR2 SNTAGT. CDR3 length: 18 amino acids. The CDR3: CASSGGTAPNPLNQPQHF. The CDR3 DNA is TGTGCCAGCAGTGGTGGGACAGCCCCTAACCCCCTCAATCAGCCCCAGCATTTT.

CDR3 region: CASSWGDEQYF. In DNA form, the CDR3 reads TGCGCCAGCAGCTGGGGAGACGAGCAGTACTTC. This rearrangement joins TRBV5-1 to TRBJ2-7, with D maybe TRBD2 (5 bases). Trimming took 3 bases from V and 5 from J, leaving 6 bases between them. The germline V gene encodes CDR1 SGHRS and CDR2 YFSETQ. The CDR3 contains 11 residues.